The 8 T cell receptor beta chains presented below share a single source sample, sequenced in a study of T cells in Graves' hyperthyroidism and ophthalmopathy. It was RNA transcripts that yielded the amplified TCR beta CDR3 regions. The TCR CDR3 first-round RT-PCR relied on the HTBI primer set. TCRdb itself ran the multiplex PCR reads through MiXCR, one entry per CDR3 protein. The sample consists of fewer than 750,000 distinct CDR3 sequences, roughly 46% of them appearing once. Sequenced input: peripheral blood or thyroid tissue (not recorded which). The receptors were sampled from a young woman with Graves' hyperthyroidism.

The gene calls are TRBV10-3 and TRBJ1-2; a weak D match, TRBD1 (5 bases). Trimming shortened V by 5 bases and J by 2 bases, and 12 bases separated the two germline ends. Per the germline V gene, CDR1 is ENHRY and CDR2 is SYGVKD. The CDR3 is 14 amino acids. The CDR3 sequence: CAISPREENYGYTF. For the CDR3, the DNA is TGTGCCATCAGTCCCAGGGAGGAAAACTATGGCTACACCTTC.

As concerns this clonotype: A clone one base away is much larger, so this may be a read error. The CDR3 end shows no conserved phenylalanine or tryptophan, and so a read error is likely. The chain couples TRBV12-3 or TRBV12-4 to TRBJ2-7, with TRBD1 matching over 9 bases. Trimming took 4 bases from V and 6 from J; bases not matched to a gene: 10. The CDR3 is made up of 15 amino acids. The DNA for the CDR3 is TGTGCCAGCAGTTCTCCCGGGACAGGGTCGGGCGAGCAGTACCTC. Its protein product is CASSSPGTGSGEQYL.

This clonotype came up many times. V usage is TRBV10-3 and J usage is TRBJ2-7; no definite D call. The CDR3 extends over 13 amino acids. Per the germline V gene, CDR1 is ENHRY and CDR2 is SYGVKD. V was pared by 3 bases and J by 2 bases, with 8 bases between. The CDR3 protein is CAISENGPYEQYF. CDR3 in DNA: TGTGCCATCAGTGAAAACGGCCCCTACGAGCAGTACTTC.

The gene calls are TRBV6-4 and TRBJ2-5; 8 bases line up with TRBD1. The CDR3 spans 16 residues. The ends lost 4 bases at V and 1 base at J; junction bases unmatched: 8. The germline V gene encodes CDR1 MRHNA and CDR2 SNTAGT. CDR3 protein: CASSAAGTGIQETQYF. CDR3 sequence (DNA): TGTGCCAGCAGTGCCGCCGGGACAGGAATCCAAGAGACCCAGTACTTC.

In regard to this clonotype: This may stem from a read error, because a much larger clone lies one nucleotide away. V gene TRBV7-6 combines with J gene TRBJ2-5; 7 positions match TRBD2. The DNA end lines up better with TRBJ2-1; the J call may be wrong. Germline CDR1 and CDR2: SGHVS and FNYEAQ. CDR3 size: 15 residues. The CDR3 protein is CASSPWLAAGETQFF. The CDR3 DNA reads TGCGCCAGCAGCCCATGGCTAGCGGCTGGAGAGACCCAGTTCTTC.

This clonotype was recorded at least ten times. CDR3 in DNA: TGTGCCAGCAGCCAATCCTGGCGGACCAGCTCCTACGAGCAGTACTTC. Translating it yields CASSQSWRTSSYEQYF. V and J are TRBV4-2 and TRBJ2-7; D unresolved. The V gene lost 2 bases and the J gene lost 0 bases, with 14 bases spanning the gap. In germline, CDR1 is LGHNA, CDR2 YNFKEQ. This CDR3 has 16 amino acids.

In its sample, this clonotype was seen many times. The chain links TRBV2 to TRBJ2-2; D gene ambiguous. From germline, CDR1 is SNHLY and CDR2 FYNNEI. The CDR3 extends over 16 amino acids. Trimming shortened V by 6 bases and J by 3 bases, and 17 bases separated the two germline ends. CDR3 protein: CASRHRTAIDTGELFF. In DNA, the CDR3 is TGTGCCAGCAGACATAGGACGGCTATCGACACCGGGGAGCTGTTTTTT.

V usage is TRBV15 and J usage is TRBJ1-1, with a tentative D call TRBD1 (5 bases). There are 17 residues in the CDR3. Germline values: CDR1 LNHNV, CDR2 YYDKDF (reference sequence). Trimming shortened V by 0 bases and J by 10 bases, and 24 bases separated the two germline ends. The CDR3 spells CATSREVGAFLIRRAFF. As DNA, the CDR3 is TGTGCCACCAGCAGAGAAGTAGGGGCTTTTCTTATACGTCGAGCTTTCTTT.